The table lists the clone carrying this T cell receptor beta chain with many counts. The antigen remains undetermined. Regarding time point: pre-sensitization, week 0. Treatment described: therapeutic diphenylcyclopropenone sensitization with weekly scalp DPC. Each CDR3 protein gets one entry after TCRdb re-called the RACE reads with MiXCR. The sample shows more than 300,000 distinct CDR3 sequences, approximately 5.1% of them seen only once. These data belong to a study of human T cells and chemical hapten exposure. The germline gives CDR1 LNHNV, CDR2 YYDKDF (reference sequence). The CDR3 sequence is 16 residues long. V lost 1 base to trimming and J lost 0 bases, with 12 bases between them. Findings and caveats of the study: DPC sensitization produced no change in TCRs with frequency above 1 in 1000. In the PT1 data, expanded TCR counts showed a positive correlation with patch test score.

The material sequenced was whole blood, taken in connection with sensitization to the hapten diphenylcyclopropenone (DPC). This receptor was obtained from a woman aged 45-65 years with alopecia areata. Some clones in this sample may be carry-over from other donors' samples. The genes are TRBV15 and TRBJ1-1; a possible D gene is TRBD1 (6 bases). Here the CDR3 reads CATSRGLGQLNTEAFF. Here the CDR3 DNA reads TGTGCCACCAGCAGAGGACTGGGACAATTGAACACTGAAGCTTTCTTT.